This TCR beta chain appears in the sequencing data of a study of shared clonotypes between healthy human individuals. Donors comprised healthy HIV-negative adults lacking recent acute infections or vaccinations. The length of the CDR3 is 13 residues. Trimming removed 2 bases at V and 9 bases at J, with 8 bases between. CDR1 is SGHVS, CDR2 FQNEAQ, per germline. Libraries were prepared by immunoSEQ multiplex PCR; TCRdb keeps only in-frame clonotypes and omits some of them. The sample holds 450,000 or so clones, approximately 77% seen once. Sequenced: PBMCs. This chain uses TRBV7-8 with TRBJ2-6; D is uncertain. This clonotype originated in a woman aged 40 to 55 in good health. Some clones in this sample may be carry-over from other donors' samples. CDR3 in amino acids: CASSLTGGNVLTF. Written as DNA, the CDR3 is TGTGCCAGCAGCTTAACTGGCGGCAACGTCCTGACTTTC. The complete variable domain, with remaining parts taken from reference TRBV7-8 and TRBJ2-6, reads GAGVSQSPRYKVAKRGQDVALRCDPISGHVSLFWYQQALGQGPEFLTYFQNEAQLDKSGLPSDRFFAERPEGSVSTLKIQRTQQEDSAVYLCASSLTGGNVLTFGAGSRLTVL.